The 24 T cell receptor beta chains below all came from one sample that was sequenced in a study of early stage breast cancer tumors. Measured with immunoSEQ multiplex PCR; TCRdb has only the in-frame clones, and not every one. The sample has more than 60,000 clones, roughly 80% seen once. The sample taken for sequencing was blood. These receptors originate from a person in their sixties or seventies with breast cancer.

The rearrangement uses TRBV4-3 and TRBJ2-5; 7 bases are a match to TRBD2. This CDR3 is 16 amino acids long. Germline V CDR1 and CDR2: LGHNA, YSLEER. Unmatched junction bases numbered 9, after V lost 1 base and J lost 4 bases. The CDR3 sequence: CASSQGYGRLGETQYF. The DNA of the CDR3 is TGCGCCAGCAGCCAAGGGTACGGGAGGTTAGGAGAGACCCAGTACTTC.

The chain carries TRBV18 and TRBJ2-1; 7 bases line up with TRBD2. Germline CDR1 and CDR2: KGHSH and LQKENI. The CDR3 is 13 amino acids. V was clipped by 8 bases and J by 3 bases; unmatched bases: 4. CDR3 loop: CASASGDYNEQFF. In nucleotides, the CDR3 is TGTGCCAGCGCTAGCGGAGACTACAATGAGCAGTTCTTC. Full variable domain (missing parts from reference TRBV18 and TRBJ2-1): NAGVMQNPRHLVRRRGQEARLRCSPMKGHSHVYWYRQLPEEGLKFMVYLQKENIIDESGMPKERFSAEFPKEGPSILRIQQVVRGDSAAYFCASASGDYNEQFFGPGTRLTVL.

This chain links TRBV19 with TRBJ1-5, with D unclear. The germline V gene has CDR1 LNHDA and CDR2 SQIVND (reference sequence). The CDR3 loop spans 16 amino acids. V lost 3 bases and J lost 4, with 16 bases in between. CDR3 DNA sequence: TGTGCCAGTAGTATCCCGCGGGGAGGGAAGAATCAGCCCCAGCATTTT. This gives the protein CASSIPRGGKNQPQHF.

V is TRBV5-4 and J is TRBJ2-2; D ambiguous. V shed 3 bases and J shed 4 bases, with 13 bases lying between them. This CDR3 is built from 15 residues. Germline CDR1 SGHNT, CDR2 YYREEE (reference sequence). The CDR3 bases are TGTGCCAGCAGCTCACCGCTTAGTGCCACCGGGGAGCTGTTTTTT. It translates to CASSSPLSATGELFF.

The CDR3 loop is CASSESGTPASYGYTF. CDR3 in DNA: TGCGCCAGCAGTGAGTCCGGGACCCCGGCGTCTTATGGCTACACCTTC. The chain uses TRBV10-2 and TRBJ1-2, with D tentatively TRBD1 (5 bases). The length of the CDR3 is 16 residues. V was cut by 0 bases and J by 5 bases, with 16 bases left in between. The germline V gene has CDR1 WSHSY and CDR2 SAAADI.

This chain joins TRBV30 and TRBJ1-2; 9 bases line up with TRBD1. Germline loops: CDR1 GTSNPN, CDR2 SVGIG (reference sequence). The junction had 11 bases not matched to a gene; V was cut back by 5 bases and J by 7 bases. There are 14 residues in the CDR3. The CDR3: CAWQVLQGASGYTF. CDR3 DNA: TGTGCCTGGCAGGTCCTACAGGGGGCGAGTGGCTACACCTTC.

This clone was found a few times. The V gene is TRBV25-1, the J gene TRBJ1-5; D possibly corresponds to TRBD1 (6 bases). There are 17 residues in the CDR3. V lost 6 bases and J lost 5, with 23 bases in between. Germline V CDR1 and CDR2: MGHDK, SYGVNS. CDR3 protein: CASRQSSGDIMYQPQHF. In DNA form, the CDR3 reads TGTGCCAGCAGACAATCATCAGGGGACATAATGTATCAGCCCCAGCATTTT.

The V gene is TRBV20-1, the J gene TRBJ1-2; D remains unclear. Trimming took off 3 bases at V and 8 bases at J, with 10 bases between the two ends. Germline V gene sequence: CDR1 DFQATT, CDR2 SNEGSKA (reference sequence). This CDR3 has 11 amino acids. CDR3 amino acids: CSASHPGGYTF. As DNA, the CDR3 is TGCAGTGCTAGCCACCCGGGGGGCTACACCTTC.

This clone was detected only a few times. The chain uses TRBV4-2 and TRBJ1-1; TRBD1 is a possible D gene (6 bases). Per the germline V gene, CDR1 is LGHNA and CDR2 is YNFKEQ. Trimming took 0 bases from V and 0 from J, leaving 17 bases between them. The CDR3 is made up of 18 amino acids. CDR3 amino acids: CASSQEFSSGGLNTEAFF. CDR3 sequence (DNA): TGTGCCAGCAGCCAAGAGTTTTCCTCGGGGGGCTTGAACACTGAAGCTTTCTTT.

This clone appeared once. This chain links TRBV20-1 with TRBJ2-5; D is perhaps TRBD2 (7 bases). The CDR3 contains 11 residues. V shed 5 bases and J shed 12 bases, with 16 bases lying between them. The germline gives CDR1 DFQATT, CDR2 SNEGSKA (reference sequence). As DNA, the CDR3 is TGCAGTGCTGTAAGCGGAGGGGGGGAGTACTTC. As protein: CSAVSGGGEYF.

V gene TRBV30 combines with J gene TRBJ2-7, with a possible D match to TRBD2 (7 bases). The CDR3 covers 14 residues. Trimming left V 0 bases short and J 7 bases short, with 16 bases between. Germline V lookup: CDR1 GTSNPN, CDR2 SVGIG (reference sequence). The CDR3 is CAWSVGGEVEEQYF. The CDR3 DNA reads TGTGCCTGGAGTGTAGGGGGGGAGGTGGAGGAGCAGTACTTC.

The chain uses TRBV5-8 and TRBJ2-5; TRBD1 might be the D (6 bases). The germline gives CDR1 SGHTS, CDR2 YDEGEE. There are 12 residues in the CDR3. Trimming removed 1 base from V and 5 bases from J, with 6 bases in between. The CDR3 nucleotides are TGTGCCAGCAGCTTGCAGGGGGAGACCCAGTACTTC. Translating gives CASSLQGETQYF.

V gene TRBV9 combines with J gene TRBJ2-2, with 7 nucleotides matching TRBD1. Germline assignment: CDR1 SGDLS and CDR2 YYNGEE. The J segment lost 4 bases and the V segment lost 1 base, leaving 4 bases of the junction unmatched. The CDR3 loop spans 15 amino acids. The CDR3 protein is CASSVTGQLTGELFF. CDR3 in DNA: TGTGCCAGCAGCGTAACGGGACAGCTCACCGGGGAGCTGTTTTTT.

The genes are TRBV4-3 and TRBJ2-5; no clear D. Trimming removed 0 bases at V and 2 bases at J, with 16 bases between. CDR1 and CDR2 from the germline V gene are LGHNA and YSLEER. The CDR3 consists of 17 residues. DNA of the CDR3: TGCGCCAGCAGCCAAGACCACCGAAGAGGCGGACAAGAGACCCAGTACTTC. Amino acid sequence: CASSQDHRRGGQETQYF.

The chain has TRBV30 and TRBJ1-2; possible D gene TRBD1, 5 bases. Germline CDR1 reads GTSNPN; CDR2 reads SVGIG (reference sequence). Trimming took 2 bases from V and 1 from J, leaving 11 bases between them. CDR3 length equals 14 residues. CDR3 nucleotide sequence: TGTGCCTGGAGTAGCGGGACCCTTAACTATGGCTACACCTTC. It specifies CAWSSGTLNYGYTF.

This clone was recorded once. The rearrangement uses TRBV7-2 and TRBJ2-3, with TRBD2 identical over 14 bases. V lost 5 bases to trimming and J lost 0 bases; unmatched junction nucleotides: 10. There are 19 residues in the CDR3. Germline loops: CDR1 SGHTA, CDR2 FQGNSA. Written as DNA, the CDR3 is TGTGCCAGCAGCCCAGCCCCGGGACTAGCGGGAGAGAGCACAGATACGCAGTATTTT. Protein sequence: CASSPAPGLAGESTDTQYF.

The chain employs TRBV5-6 and TRBJ2-7; 8 bases are shared with TRBD2. The germline V gene encodes CDR1 SGHDT and CDR2 YYEEEE. The V and J ends lost 4 bases and 6 bases, in that order; junction bases with no gene match: 12. CDR3 length: 15 residues. The CDR3 coding sequence is TGTGCCAGCAGCGGACCTGGACTAGCCTACTCCGAGCAGTACTTC. Amino acid sequence: CASSGPGLAYSEQYF.

The V and J genes are TRBV7-6 and TRBJ2-2; TRBD1 aligns across 7 bases. CDR1 and CDR2 from the germline V gene are SGHVS and FNYEAQ. The CDR3 loop spans 15 amino acids. V shed 6 bases and J 0 bases; nucleotides not matched to a gene: 4. The CDR3 reads CASSRTGPNTGELFF. The CDR3 DNA is TGTGCCAGCAGTCGGACAGGACCGAACACCGGGGAGCTGTTTTTT.

The CDR3 DNA follows: TGTGCCAGTAGTCGAGTGGGCTACGAGCAGTACTTC. Protein sequence: CASSRVGYEQYF. This chain uses TRBV19 with TRBJ2-7; unclear D gene. This CDR3 comprises 12 residues. V dropped 5 bases and J dropped 3 bases, with 8 bases sitting between them. CDR1 and CDR2 from the germline V gene are LNHDA and SQIVND (reference sequence).

This clone qualifies as medium-sized. This sequence joins TRBV2 and TRBJ1-1; 7 nucleotides match TRBD1. This CDR3 contains 15 residues. The V gene's germline CDR1 is SNHLY and CDR2 FYNNEI. V lost 5 bases to trimming and J lost 7 bases; unmatched junction nucleotides: 13. The CDR3 DNA reads TGTGCCAGCAGTCCAGGACAGGTCCTTCCTAATGAAGCTTTCTTT. It encodes CASSPGQVLPNEAFF.

The chain employs TRBV7-9 and TRBJ1-5, with D uncertain. The CDR3 loop spans 15 amino acids. V was pared by 2 bases and J by 3 bases, with 11 bases between. Per germline, CDR1 SEHNR and CDR2 FQNEAQ (reference sequence). This CDR3 is CASSLSGQINQPQHF. CDR3 coding DNA: TGTGCCAGCAGCTTAAGTGGGCAGATCAATCAGCCCCAGCATTTT.

The CDR3 protein is CASSLSGLPFNEKLFF. The CDR3 DNA reads TGTGCCAGCAGCTTATCTGGTCTTCCTTTTAATGAAAAACTGTTTTTT. V usage is TRBV11-2 and J usage is TRBJ1-4; no reliable D call. V gave up 2 bases and J gave up 4 bases, with 14 bases separating them. The CDR3 is 16 amino acids. Germline CDR1 reads SGHAT; CDR2 reads FQNNGV.

This clone was detected a few times. J is TRBJ2-7 and V is TRBV9, with 10 nucleotides matching TRBD2. CDR3 size: 20 residues. Looked up from germline, CDR1 is SGDLS and CDR2 is YYNGEE. V lost 0 bases and J lost 7; bases outside the gene matches: 22. The CDR3 protein is CASSVAGARWTSGDYGEQYF. DNA for the CDR3: TGTGCCAGCAGCGTAGCTGGGGCACGTTGGACTAGCGGCGATTACGGGGAGCAGTACTTC.

The chain is built from TRBV6-1 and TRBJ2-5; D is possibly TRBD2 (6 bases). The germline V and J ends were trimmed by 3 bases and 8 bases, with 13 bases remaining between them. The germline CDR1 and CDR2 sequences are MNHNS and SASEGT. This CDR3 has 13 residues. CDR3 sequence (DNA): TGTGCCAGCAGTGACTTGCGGGGCGGAACCCAGTACTTC. Its translation: CASSDLRGGTQYF.